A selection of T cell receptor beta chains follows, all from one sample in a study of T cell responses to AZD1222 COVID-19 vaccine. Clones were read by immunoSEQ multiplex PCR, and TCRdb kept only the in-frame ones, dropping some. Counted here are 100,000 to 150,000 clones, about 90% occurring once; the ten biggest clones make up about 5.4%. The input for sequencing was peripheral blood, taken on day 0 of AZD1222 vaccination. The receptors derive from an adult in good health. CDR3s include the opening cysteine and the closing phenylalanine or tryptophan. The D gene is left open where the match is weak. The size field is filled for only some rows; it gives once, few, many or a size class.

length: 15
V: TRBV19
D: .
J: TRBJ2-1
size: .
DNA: TGTGCCAGTAGTATAGATCCGTATAGGCACAATGAGCAGTTCTTC
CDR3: CASSIDPYRHNEQFF

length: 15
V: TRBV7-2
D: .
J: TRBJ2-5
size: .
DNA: TGTGCCAGCAGCTTAGTGGTCGCTGGAGGCGAGACCCAGTACTTC
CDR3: CASSLVVAGGETQYF

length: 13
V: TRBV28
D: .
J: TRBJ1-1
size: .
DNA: TGTGCCAGCAGTTCGGCCATGAACACTGAAGCTTTCTTT
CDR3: CASSSAMNTEAFF

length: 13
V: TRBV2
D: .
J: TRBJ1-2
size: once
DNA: TGTGCCAGCAGTGCCGGGCCTCGCTATGGCTACACCTTC
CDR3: CASSAGPRYGYTF

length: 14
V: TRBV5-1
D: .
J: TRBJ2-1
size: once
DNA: TGCGCCAGCAGGGAGGGTAGCCCCTACAATGAGCAGTTCTTC
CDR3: CASREGSPYNEQFF

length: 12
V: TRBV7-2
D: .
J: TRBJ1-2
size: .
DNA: TGTGCCAGCAGCTCAAAAGAAGGTGGCTACACCTTC
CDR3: CASSSKEGGYTF

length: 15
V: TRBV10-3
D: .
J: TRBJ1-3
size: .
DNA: TGTGCCATCAGTGAAAGCAGGGATATTAGAGACACCATATATTTT
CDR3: CAISESRDIRDTIYF

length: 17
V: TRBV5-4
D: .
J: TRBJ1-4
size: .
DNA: TGTGCCAGCAGCCCCCGGGGTGGGGACGGAACTAATGAAAAACTGTTTTTT
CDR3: CASSPRGGDGTNEKLFF

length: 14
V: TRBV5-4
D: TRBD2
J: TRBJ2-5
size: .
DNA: TGTGCCAGCAGCCCCGGGGGGGATGCGGAGACCCAGTACTTC
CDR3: CASSPGGDAETQYF

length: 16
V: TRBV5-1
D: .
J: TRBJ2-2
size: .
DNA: TGCGCCAGCAGTATAAATGGGCCCGAGAACACCGGGGAGCTGTTTTTT
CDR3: CASSINGPENTGELFF

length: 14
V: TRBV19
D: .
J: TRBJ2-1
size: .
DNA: TGTGCCAGTAAGGGGACCATATCGGGGAATGAGCAGTTCTTC
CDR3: CASKGTISGNEQFF

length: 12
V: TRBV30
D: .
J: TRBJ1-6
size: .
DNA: TGTGCCTGGGAAAGAGCCGGGTCACCCCTCCACTTT
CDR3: CAWERAGSPLHF

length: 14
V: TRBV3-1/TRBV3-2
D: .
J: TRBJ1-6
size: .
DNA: TGTGCCAGCAGCCCTCGCAGCGAGGGTTCACCCCTCCACTTT
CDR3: CASSPRSEGSPLHF

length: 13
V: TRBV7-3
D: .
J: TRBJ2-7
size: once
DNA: TGTGCCAGCAGCTTAAAGGAATCCTACGAGCAGTACTTC
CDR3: CASSLKESYEQYF

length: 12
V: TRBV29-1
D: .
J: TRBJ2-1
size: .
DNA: TGCAGCGTTCTCTACTCCTACAATGAGCAGTTCTTC
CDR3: CSVLYSYNEQFF

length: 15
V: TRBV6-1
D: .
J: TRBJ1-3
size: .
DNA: TGTGCCAGCAGTGAAGCGACGGGGCCTGGAAACACCATATATTTT
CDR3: CASSEATGPGNTIYF

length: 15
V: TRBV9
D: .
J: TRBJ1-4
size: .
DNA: TGTGCCAGCAGCGTAGGGGTAGGGGTAAATGAAAAACTGTTTTTT
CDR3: CASSVGVGVNEKLFF

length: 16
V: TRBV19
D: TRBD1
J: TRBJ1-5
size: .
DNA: TGTGCCAGTAGTCCTTTGGGGACAGGGAGCAATCAGCCCCAGCATTTT
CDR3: CASSPLGTGSNQPQHF

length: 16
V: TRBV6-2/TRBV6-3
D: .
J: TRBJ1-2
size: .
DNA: TGTGCCAGCAGTTACGATCGTCAGGGAGGGCCCCTCAGCTACACCTTC
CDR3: CASSYDRQGGPLSYTF

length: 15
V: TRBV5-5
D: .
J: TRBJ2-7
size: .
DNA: TGTGCCAGCAGCTTGGTTTGGGGTAACGCCTACGAGCAGTACTTC
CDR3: CASSLVWGNAYEQYF

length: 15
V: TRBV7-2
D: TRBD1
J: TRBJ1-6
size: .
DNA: TGTGCCAGCAGCCTTAGCGACAGGGGTAATTCACCCCTCCACTTT
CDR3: CASSLSDRGNSPLHF

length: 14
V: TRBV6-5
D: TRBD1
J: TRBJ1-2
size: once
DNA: TGTGCCAGCAGCTTCGACAGGGGAGGCTATGGCTACACCTTC
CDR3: CASSFDRGGYGYTF

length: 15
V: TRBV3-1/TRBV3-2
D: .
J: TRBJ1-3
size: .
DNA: TGTGCCAGCAGCCAGGAGGGCAGGGCCGGAAACACCATATATTTT
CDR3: CASSQEGRAGNTIYF

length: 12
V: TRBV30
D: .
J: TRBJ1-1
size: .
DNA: TGTGCCTGGAGTATGGGGGGGCCTGAAGCTTTCTTT
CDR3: CAWSMGGPEAFF

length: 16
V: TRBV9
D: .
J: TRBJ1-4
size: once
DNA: TGTGCCAGCAGCGTTACCGACGGGTCAACTAATGAAAAACTGTTTTTT
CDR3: CASSVTDGSTNEKLFF

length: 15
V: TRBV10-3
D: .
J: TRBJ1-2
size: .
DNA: TGTGCCATCAGGGCATCAGGGGCGCAGGCCTATGGCTACACCTTC
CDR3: CAIRASGAQAYGYTF

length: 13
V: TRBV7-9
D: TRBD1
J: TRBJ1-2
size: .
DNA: TGTGCCAGCAGCTTGACAGGGCTCTATGGCTACACCTTC
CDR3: CASSLTGLYGYTF

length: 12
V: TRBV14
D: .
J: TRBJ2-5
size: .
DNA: TGTGCCAGCAGCCAAGTCTCCGAGACCCAGTACTTC
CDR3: CASSQVSETQYF

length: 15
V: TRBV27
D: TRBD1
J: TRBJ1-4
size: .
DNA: TGTGCCAGCAGTCGACAGGGAATAACTAATGAAAAACTGTTTTTT
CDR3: CASSRQGITNEKLFF

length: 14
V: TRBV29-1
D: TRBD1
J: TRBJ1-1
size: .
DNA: TGCAGCGTTGATGGGGGACAGGGGAACACTGAAGCTTTCTTT
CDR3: CSVDGGQGNTEAFF

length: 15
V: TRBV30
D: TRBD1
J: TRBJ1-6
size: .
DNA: TGTGCCTGGAGTGCCTACAGGGGGCGCGGGTCACCCCTCCACTTT
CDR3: CAWSAYRGRGSPLHF

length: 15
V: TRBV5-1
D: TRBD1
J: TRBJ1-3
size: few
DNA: TGCGCCAGCAGCCCGACAGGGGAGGTTCATAACACCATATATTTT
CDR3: CASSPTGEVHNTIYF

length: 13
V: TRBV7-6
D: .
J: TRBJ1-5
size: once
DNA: TGTGCCAGCAGCTTAGCAGGGGATCAGCCCCAGCATTTT
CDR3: CASSLAGDQPQHF

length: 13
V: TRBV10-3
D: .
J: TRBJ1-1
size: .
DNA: TGTGCCATCAGTGACAGGGGGAACACTGAAGCTTTCTTT
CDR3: CAISDRGNTEAFF

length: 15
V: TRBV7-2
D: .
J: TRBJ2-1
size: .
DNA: TGTGCCAGCAGCCAATCTAGCCTCTCCTACAATGAGCAGTTCTTC
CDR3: CASSQSSLSYNEQFF

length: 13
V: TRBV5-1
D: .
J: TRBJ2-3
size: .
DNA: TGCGCCAGCAGCCCGTCGGGGCGAGATACGCAGTATTTT
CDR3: CASSPSGRDTQYF

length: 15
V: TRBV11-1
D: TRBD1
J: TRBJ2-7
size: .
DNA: TGTGCCAGCAGCTTAGCGCGAGGACAGGGCTACGAGCAGTACTTC
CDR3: CASSLARGQGYEQYF

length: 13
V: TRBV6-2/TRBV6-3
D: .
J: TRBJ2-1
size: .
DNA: TGTGCCAGCAGTTACCGACGGGGCAATGAGCAGTTCTTC
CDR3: CASSYRRGNEQFF

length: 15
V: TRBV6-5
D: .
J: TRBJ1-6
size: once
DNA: TGTGCCAGCAGTTACTCGTGGGGTTTTGAATCACCCCTCCACTTT
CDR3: CASSYSWGFESPLHF

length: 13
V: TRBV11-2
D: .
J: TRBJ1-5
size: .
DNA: TGTGCCAGCAGCTTAAGGGGAGGCCAGCCCCAGCATTTT
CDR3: CASSLRGGQPQHF

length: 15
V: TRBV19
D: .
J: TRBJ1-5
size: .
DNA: TGTGCCACATCTACCGGGTTCGAAGGCAATCAGCCCCAGCATTTT
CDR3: CATSTGFEGNQPQHF

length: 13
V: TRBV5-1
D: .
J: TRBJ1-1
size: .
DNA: TGCGCCAGCACCCTAAGGGGGAACACTGAAGCTTTCTTT
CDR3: CASTLRGNTEAFF

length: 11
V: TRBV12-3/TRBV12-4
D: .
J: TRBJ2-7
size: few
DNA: TGTGCCAGCAGCACAAACTACGAGCAGTACTTC
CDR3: CASSTNYEQYF

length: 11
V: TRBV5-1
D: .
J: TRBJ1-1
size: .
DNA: TGCGCCAAGACAGTTAACACTGAAGCTTTCTTT
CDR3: CAKTVNTEAFF